These 11 T cell receptor beta chains were sequenced from one sample in a study of T cells expressing NK-cell markers. For each CDR3 protein, TCRdb gives one entry from its re-call of the 5' RACE reads, without DNA. This sample's table has roughly 150,000 distinct CDR3 sequences. The sample comprised blood T cells: a sorted CD56 or NKG2C T cell subset, CD4+ or CD8+ T cells, or bulk PBMC T cells (not recorded which). These receptors all stem from a woman between 18 and 70 years old in good health.

The J gene is TRBJ2-7, the V gene TRBV30; TCRdb designates TRBD1, a call that cannot be tested without DNA. CDR1 and CDR2 (germline): GTSNPN, SVGIG (reference sequence). This CDR3 spans 13 amino acids. CDR3 sequence reads: CAAKTGGKYEQYF.

V usage is TRBV5-6 and J usage is TRBJ2-1; the D call of TRBD2 rests on TCRdb alone, since no DNA is present to check it. The CDR3 covers 14 residues. Germline V lookup: CDR1 SGHDT, CDR2 YYEEEE. The CDR3 loop reads CASSSTSGIGEQFF.

The CDR3 loop is CASKVASSANTGELFF. The chain combines TRBV2 with TRBJ2-2; TCRdb proposes TRBD2, but this gene call is untestable without DNA. The CDR3 contains 16 residues. In germline, CDR1 is SNHLY, CDR2 FYNNEI.

The chain has TRBV3-1 and TRBJ2-4. The CDR3 totals 17 residues. Germline CDR1 LGHDT, CDR2 YNNKEL (reference sequence). CDR3 residues: CASSQGMSGLAKNIQYF.

The chain has TRBV5-1 and TRBJ1-1; TCRdb gives TRBD1 as the D gene, but with no DNA this cannot be confirmed. CDR3 length: 14 residues. In germline, CDR1 is SGHRS, CDR2 YFSETQ. The CDR3 region is CASSHGQGNTEAFF.

The V and J genes are TRBV5-4 and TRBJ1-2; without DNA, the TCRdb call of TRBD1 cannot be checked. Germline CDR1 reads SGHNT; CDR2 reads YYREEE (reference sequence). The CDR3 runs to 13 residues. CDR3 protein: CASSVTGVYGYTF.

J is TRBJ2-3 and V is TRBV12-3 or TRBV12-4; absent DNA, TCRdb's TRBD2 call cannot be checked. The CDR3 loop spans 15 amino acids. CDR3 in amino acids: CASTETSRSTDTQYF.

CDR3 amino acids: CASSFDRQYEQYF. The chain is built from TRBV7-2 and TRBJ2-7. Germline V lookup: CDR1 SGHTA, CDR2 FQGNSA. The CDR3 has 13 amino acids.

The chain carries TRBV3-1 and TRBJ2-7; as DNA is missing, the TRBD2 call by TCRdb cannot be tested. The CDR3 runs 15 residues. The germline CDR1 and CDR2 sequences are LGHDT and YNNKEL (reference sequence). CDR3 region: CASSQGAGGPYEQYF.

This rearrangement joins TRBV25-1 to TRBJ2-3; there is no DNA to check the TCRdb D call of TRBD1. Germline assignment: CDR1 MGHDK and CDR2 SYGVNS. CDR3 length equals 16 residues. The chain's CDR3 is CASSEYRDRRTDTQYF.

The rearrangement uses TRBV7-9 and TRBJ2-2. The CDR3 runs to 13 residues. The germline V gene has CDR1 SEHNR and CDR2 FQNEAQ (reference sequence). The CDR3: CASSYSNTGELFF.